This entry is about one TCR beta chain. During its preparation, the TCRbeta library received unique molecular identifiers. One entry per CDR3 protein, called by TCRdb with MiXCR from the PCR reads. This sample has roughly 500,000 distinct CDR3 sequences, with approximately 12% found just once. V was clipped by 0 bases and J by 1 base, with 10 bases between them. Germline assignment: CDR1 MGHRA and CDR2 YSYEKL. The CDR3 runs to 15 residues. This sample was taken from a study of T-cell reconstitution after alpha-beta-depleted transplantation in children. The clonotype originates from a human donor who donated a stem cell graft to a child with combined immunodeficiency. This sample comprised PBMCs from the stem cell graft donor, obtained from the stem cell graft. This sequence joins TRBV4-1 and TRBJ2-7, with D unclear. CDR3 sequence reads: CASSQEVGLSYEQYF. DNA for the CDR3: TGCGCCAGCAGCCAAGAGGTAGGGTTGTCCTACGAGCAGTACTTC.